This TCR beta chain was identified during a study of blood T cell repertoires in COVID-19. V shed 0 bases and J shed 1 base, with 19 bases lying between them. There are 18 residues in the CDR3. Germline V gene lookup returns CDR1 MGHRA and CDR2 YSYEKL. Profiled with immunoSEQ multiplex PCR; TCRdb holds only in-frame clones, not every one. The sample has 200,000 to 300,000 clones; approximately 91% are singletons. The chain couples TRBV4-1 to TRBJ2-7, with D unclear. The sequence was obtained from a man aged 25-45 years with COVID-19, enrolled during active disease. Sequencing used peripheral blood. The CDR3 sequence is CASSQDQAGPGSSYEQYF. CDR3 nucleotides: TGCGCCAGCAGCCAAGATCAAGCTGGGCCAGGAAGTTCCTACGAGCAGTACTTC.